Detailed here is one T cell receptor beta chain. This sample is drawn from a study of blood T cell repertoires in COVID-19. Study at large: There were acute and convalescent COVID-19 samples, and they came from the United States, Italy and Spain. In each case, the material was cDNA or gDNA derived from T cells, B-cell-depleted T cells, or PBMCs.

This CDR3 spans 16 amino acids. Looked up from germline, CDR1 is SGHTA and CDR2 is FQGNSA. V gave up 4 bases and J gave up 1 base; unmatched junction bases: 7. As handled by the study authors: It was from reference gene primer amplification that nucleated cell counts were estimated. Method: immunoSEQ multiplex PCR; TCRdb's copy keeps in-frame clones and lacks some. The DNA was the basis for D and trimming; V, J and clone size are from that table. The sample consists of more than 85,000 clones, about 86% of them appearing once. The chain couples TRBV7-2 to TRBJ2-5, with TRBD2 matching 9 bases. The TCR originated in a man aged 80 or over with acute or convalescent COVID-19. Sequencing was carried out using peripheral blood. CDR3 sequence: CASSYSLAGSQETQYF. DNA of the CDR3: TGTGCCAGCAGCTACAGTCTAGCGGGGTCCCAAGAGACCCAGTACTTC.